The clone carrying this T cell receptor (beta chain) was counted a few times. The antigen remains unidentified. This specimen belongs to a study of T cells in Graves' hyperthyroidism and ophthalmopathy. Study results and limitations: A 13 V-J signature model discriminated ophthalmopathy versus stable hyperthyroidism.

For the diagnoses, clinical symptoms, serum thyroxine and TRAb, thyroid ultrasound and orbital computed tomography were used. More than 8.5 ml of fresh peripheral blood supplied the PBMCs. Regions amplified from RNA transcripts were the TCR beta CDR3 regions. The HTBI primer set served for first-round RT-PCR of the TCR CDR3. TCRdb re-called the multiplex PCR reads through MiXCR, storing one row per CDR3 protein. Of about 480,000 distinct CDR3 sequences listed, roughly an eighth are singletons. Germline lookup yields CDR1 SGHRS and CDR2 YFSETQ. Trimming cost V 6 bases and J 4 bases, with 13 bases left between them. This CDR3 comprises 14 residues.

The chain is built from TRBV5-1 and TRBJ1-4; the D gene is possibly TRBD1 (5 bases). This TCR derives from a woman between 18 and 29 years old with Graves' hyperthyroidism. Sequencing was carried out using blood. This CDR3 reads CASKEGPSNEKLFF. As DNA, the CDR3 is TGCGCCAGCAAAGAGGGGCCAAGTAATGAAAAACTGTTTTTT. Supplemented by reference TRBV5-1 and TRBJ1-4, the full variable domain reads KAGVTQTPRYLIKTRGQQVTLSCSPISGHRSVSWYQQTPGQGLQFLFEYFSETQRNKGNFPGRFSGRQFSNSRSEMNVSTLELGDSALYLCASKEGPSNEKLFFGSGTQLSVL.